One sample yielded the 22 T cell receptor beta chains listed below, sequenced in a study of cytomegalovirus exposure and HLA in healthy donors. The PCR made use of 60 Vbeta and 13 Jbeta primers. The data were produced by immunoSEQ multiplex PCR, yet TCRdb's version contains in-frame clones alone and is incomplete. The table shows approximately 150,000 clones, with about 84% occurring only once. The sequenced sample consisted of PBMCs. These receptors came from a man aged 18-30 years in good health and CMV-seronegative.

V gene TRBV7-9 combines with J gene TRBJ2-7, with D perhaps matching TRBD1 (6 bases). Per the germline V gene, CDR1 is SEHNR and CDR2 is FQNEAQ (reference sequence). V lost 1 base and J 6 bases, leaving 16 bases between the germline ends. The CDR3 length is 15 residues. The CDR3 protein is CASSLVQGKVFEQYF. The CDR3, as DNA: TGTGCCAGCAGCTTAGTACAGGGAAAGGTTTTCGAGCAGTACTTC.

The V call is TRBV27, the J call TRBJ1-4; D is uncertain. V lost 9 bases and J lost 8, with 16 bases in between. CDR3 size: 13 residues. CDR1 and CDR2 (germline): MNHEY, SMNVEV (reference sequence). CDR3 sequence: CASSRMNLEKLFF. In DNA, the CDR3 is TGTGCCAGTAGCCGGATGAATTTAGAAAAACTGTTTTTT. Filled out from reference TRBV27 and TRBJ1-4, the complete variable domain reads EAQVTQNPRYLITVTGKKLTVTCSQNMNHEYMSWYRQDPGLGLRQIYYSMNVEVTDKGDVPEGYKVSRKEKRNFPLILESPSPNQTSLYFCASSRMNLEKLFFGSGTQLSVL.

With respect to this clone: Different DNA sequences within this sample yield the same CDR3. The V gene is TRBV28, the J gene TRBJ2-7; the D is unclear. Germline V lookup: CDR1 MDHEN, CDR2 SYDVKM. V shed 6 bases and J shed 1 base, with 7 bases lying between them. CDR3 length equals 12 residues. The CDR3 region has the DNA TGTGCCAGCAGGACTGGATCCTACGAGCAGTACTTC. The encoded protein is CASRTGSYEQYF. Variable domain in full (rest from reference TRBV28 and TRBJ2-7): DVKVTQSSRYLVKRTGEKVFLECVQDMDHENMFWYRQDPGLGLRLIYFSYDVKMKEKGDIPEGYSVSREKKERFSLILESASTNQTSMYLCASRTGSYEQYFGPGTRLTVT.

To note about this clone: This same CDR3 is encoded by further DNA sequences in the sample. The chain joins TRBV11-3 to TRBJ2-7; weak D call: TRBD1 (5 bases). Trimming stripped 1 base from V and 6 bases from J, with 7 bases between. The CDR3 is made up of 12 amino acids. Germline CDR1 reads SGHNT; CDR2 reads YENEEA. DNA of the CDR3: TGTGCCAGCAGCTTAGGGGGCGGCGAGCAGTACTTC. It yields the protein CASSLGGGEQYF.

This chain links TRBV4-2 with TRBJ1-3, with D possibly being TRBD1 (5 bases). V was pared by 5 bases and J by 1 base, with 18 bases between. There are 17 residues in the CDR3. CDR1 and CDR2 (germline): LGHNA, YNFKEQ. CDR3 residues: CASSSRGAGRSGNTIYF. CDR3 DNA: TGTGCCAGCAGCTCACGTGGGGCTGGGAGGTCTGGAAACACCATATATTTT.

This clone came up once. V usage is TRBV14 and J usage is TRBJ2-1; 14 positions match TRBD2. V was clipped by 4 bases and J by 4 bases; unmatched bases: 12. The CDR3 has 19 residues. Germline values: CDR1 SGHDN, CDR2 FVKESK. The DNA for the CDR3 is TGTGCCAGCAGCCGAAGAGGGGGACTAGCGGGAGTGCATTACAATGAGCAGTTCTTC. Amino acids: CASSRRGGLAGVHYNEQFF.

In its sample, this clone was seen once. The gene calls are TRBV5-1 and TRBJ1-1, with D tentatively TRBD1 (6 bases). Germline V CDR1 and CDR2: SGHRS, YFSETQ. Deletions cut 0 bases from V and 0 bases from J, with 9 bases between. The CDR3 sequence is 15 residues long. The CDR3 spells CASSLGPGVNTEAFF. The CDR3 DNA reads TGCGCCAGCAGCTTGGGCCCAGGGGTGAACACTGAAGCTTTCTTT.

The V and J genes are TRBV28 and TRBJ1-1, with TRBD1 matching over 8 bases. This CDR3 comprises 17 residues. Germline V lookup: CDR1 MDHEN, CDR2 SYDVKM. J lost 0 bases, V lost 3 bases, and 9 bases had no gene match. DNA of the CDR3: TGTGCCAGCAGTTTGTTTGGGACAGGAGTCATGAACACTGAAGCTTTCTTT. Translation gives CASSLFGTGVMNTEAFF.

As regards this clone: The junction departs from germline at one end; a sequencing error may be responsible. The chain carries TRBV28 and TRBJ2-7; a possible D gene is TRBD1 (5 bases). Germline V CDR1 and CDR2: MDHEN, SYDVKM. The CDR3 extends over 12 amino acids. The chain's CDR3 is CASSQGSHEQYF. In DNA form, the CDR3 reads TGTGCCAGCAGTCAGGGCTCCCACGAGCAGTACTTC.

In its sample, this clone was seen a few times. The chain couples TRBV30 to TRBJ2-4; tentative D call: TRBD2 (7 bases). This CDR3 is built from 13 residues. Trimming removed 2 bases from V and 10 bases from J, with 15 bases in between. Looked up from germline, CDR1 is GTSNPN and CDR2 is SVGIG (reference sequence). CDR3 loop: CAWSRGGAKIQYF. CDR3 nucleotides: TGTGCCTGGAGTCGCGGGGGCGCTAAGATTCAGTACTTC.

The genes are TRBV9 and TRBJ2-1, with 10 positions matching TRBD2. The CDR3 spans 20 residues. CDR1 and CDR2 from the germline V gene are SGDLS and YYNGEE. The trim removed 4 bases at V and 0 bases at J, leaving 16 bases unmatched. CDR3 coding DNA: TGTGCCAGCAGCCGCGTTCCGAATAGCGGGGGGCCAAGCTCCTACAATGAGCAGTTCTTC. Encoded protein: CASSRVPNSGGPSSYNEQFF. Supplemented by reference TRBV9 and TRBJ2-1, the full variable domain reads DSGVTQTPKHLITATGQRVTLRCSPRSGDLSVYWYQQSLDQGLQFLIQYYNGEERAKGNILERFSAQQFPDLHSELNLSSLELGDSALYFCASSRVPNSGGPSSYNEQFFGPGTRLTVL.

For this clone: The junction departs from germline at one end; a sequencing error may be responsible. The J gene is TRBJ2-3, the V gene TRBV6-4; tentative D call: TRBD1 (5 bases). Germline V lookup: CDR1 MRHNA, CDR2 SNTAGT. There are 15 residues in the CDR3. The CDR3 loop reads CASSPLGSATGTQYF. The CDR3 DNA sequence: TGTGCCAGCAGCCCCCTAGGCTCCGCCACAGGTACGCAGTATTTT.

V is TRBV30 and J is TRBJ1-5; D possibly corresponds to TRBD1 (5 bases). Trimming took 2 bases from V and 5 from J, leaving 10 bases between them. The CDR3 totals 13 residues. Germline loops: CDR1 GTSNPN, CDR2 SVGIG (reference sequence). CDR3 sequence: CAWSLKGDQPQHF. The CDR3 nucleotides read TGTGCCTGGAGTTTAAAAGGGGATCAGCCCCAGCATTTT.

The chain joins TRBV18 to TRBJ1-4; TRBD1 matches 7 bases. The trim removed 5 bases at V and 0 bases at J, leaving 3 bases unmatched. CDR1 KGHSH and CDR2 LQKENI come from the germline V gene. This CDR3 contains 15 residues. CDR3 coding DNA: TGTGCCAGCTCATTCGGGACAGCAACTAATGAAAAACTGTTTTTT. This codes for CASSFGTATNEKLFF.

The chain recombines TRBV5-1 with TRBJ2-7; 9 bases map to TRBD2. Losses at the gene ends were 4 bases for V and 7 bases for J; bases not matched to a gene: 12. The CDR3 contains 15 residues. CDR1 and CDR2 (germline): SGHRS, YFSETQ. CDR3 in amino acids: CASSTEASGEEEQYF. CDR3 DNA sequence: TGCGCCAGCAGCACAGAGGCTAGCGGGGAGGAAGAGCAGTACTTC.

The CDR3 region has the DNA TGTGCCAGCAGCTTGGTGCGGGAGGTAGATACGCAGTATTTT. Translation gives CASSLVREVDTQYF. The chain joins TRBV5-4 to TRBJ2-3, with 8 bases that match TRBD2. Germline-derived CDR1 and CDR2 are SGHNT and YYREEE (reference sequence). The length of the CDR3 is 14 residues. V gave up 0 bases and J gave up 5 bases; unmatched junction bases: 2. Filled out from reference TRBV5-4 and TRBJ2-3, the complete variable domain reads ETGVTQSPTHLIKTRGQQVTLRCSSQSGHNTVSWYQQALGQGPQFIFQYYREEENGRGNFPPRFSGLQFPNYSSELNVNALELDDSALYLCASSLVREVDTQYFGPGTRLTVL.

The chain links TRBV5-4 to TRBJ2-5; D is unresolved. The CDR3 totals 13 residues. V lost 3 bases and J 0 bases, leaving 6 bases between the germline ends. Germline V CDR1 and CDR2: SGHNT, YYREEE (reference sequence). This CDR3 reads CASSWPDQETQYF. The CDR3 nucleotides are TGTGCCAGCAGCTGGCCTGACCAAGAGACCCAGTACTTC.

V gene TRBV6-6 combines with J gene TRBJ2-1; perhaps TRBD1 as D (5 bases). V lost 6 bases, J lost 1 base, and 10 bases lay in between. The germline V gene encodes CDR1 MNHNY and CDR2 SVGAGI (reference sequence). This CDR3 has 14 amino acids. CDR3 residues: CASRQARSYNEQFF. In nucleotides, the CDR3 is TGTGCCAGCAGACAGGCCCGGTCCTACAATGAGCAGTTCTTC.

The chain carries TRBV9 and TRBJ2-5; 8 bases map to TRBD2. Germline V gives CDR1 SGDLS, CDR2 YYNGEE. This CDR3 contains 13 residues. J was trimmed by 5 bases and V by 7 bases; bases with no gene match: 7. DNA of the CDR3: TGTGCCAGCTCCCACCCGGGGGGGGAGACCCAGTACTTC. This translates into CASSHPGGETQYF.

This clone has a single count. The V call is TRBV29-1, the J call TRBJ1-1, with a weak D call TRBD1 (5 bases). Germline loops: CDR1 SQVTM, CDR2 ANQGSEA. Trimming took 1 base from V and 11 from J, leaving 11 bases between them. This CDR3 is 11 amino acids long. Here the CDR3 reads CSVEGGGSAFF. The CDR3 region has the DNA TGCAGCGTTGAAGGGGGGGGGTCCGCTTTCTTT.

V and J are TRBV28 and TRBJ2-7, with D maybe TRBD2 (5 bases). The V gene lost 8 bases and the J gene lost 2 bases, with 10 bases spanning the gap. In germline, CDR1 is MDHEN, CDR2 SYDVKM. This CDR3 spans 12 amino acids. The CDR3 region is CASGRVTYEQYF. CDR3 in DNA: TGTGCCAGCGGGAGAGTGACCTACGAGCAGTACTTC.

This chain uses TRBV4-2 with TRBJ2-2; perhaps TRBD2 as D (5 bases). Between the trimmed V and J ends, which lost 0 bases and 7 bases, there was a span of 24 bases. CDR1 is LGHNA and CDR2 is YNFKEQ in the germline V gene. This CDR3 is 19 amino acids long. The CDR3 loop reads CASSQDLGWGAAASGELFF. As DNA, the CDR3 is TGTGCCAGCAGCCAAGATCTAGGTTGGGGAGCGGCCGCGAGCGGGGAGCTGTTTTTT.